A selection of T cell receptor beta chains follows, all from one sample in a study of cytomegalovirus exposure and HLA in healthy donors. Libraries were prepared by immunoSEQ multiplex PCR; TCRdb keeps only in-frame clonotypes and omits some of them. The data show some 120,000 clones, about 79% seen once. Input material: PBMCs. These receptors all stem from a woman aged 18-29 years in good health and CMV-seropositive. Both conserved end residues are part of each CDR3. The D gene is left open where the match is weak. A row's size may be missing; if present it is once, few, many or a size class.

clone_size: .
v_call: TRBV7-3
d_call: .
j_call: TRBJ2-2
cdr3_nt: TGTGCCAGCAGCCCCACTAGCACCGGGGAGCTGTTTTTT
cdr3_aa: CASSPTSTGELFF

clone_size: once
v_call: TRBV28
d_call: TRBD1
j_call: TRBJ2-7
cdr3_nt: TGTGCCAGCAATGCACAGGGGGCCCACTCCTACGAGCAGTACTTC
cdr3_aa: CASNAQGAHSYEQYF

clone_size: .
v_call: TRBV7-6
d_call: TRBD1
j_call: TRBJ2-1
cdr3_nt: TGTGCCAGCAGCTTAAGGGACAGAACTGTATTATCCTACAATGAGCAGTTCTTC
cdr3_aa: CASSLRDRTVLSYNEQFF

clone_size: .
v_call: TRBV10-2
d_call: .
j_call: TRBJ2-1
cdr3_nt: TGCGCCAGCAGCTCTACAGGCAAGACCTACAATGAGCAGTTCTTC
cdr3_aa: CASSSTGKTYNEQFF

clone_size: .
v_call: TRBV2
d_call: TRBD1
j_call: TRBJ2-7
cdr3_nt: TGTGCCAGCAGGGACAGGGACGTCTCCTCCTACGAGCAGTACTTC
cdr3_aa: CASRDRDVSSYEQYF

clone_size: .
v_call: TRBV19
d_call: .
j_call: TRBJ2-1
cdr3_nt: TGTGCCAGTAGTATAGGCCCTAATTCGCAGTTCTTC
cdr3_aa: CASSIGPNSQFF

clone_size: .
v_call: TRBV6-1
d_call: .
j_call: TRBJ1-1
cdr3_nt: TGTGCCAGCAGTGTAACTCGTCCGAACACTGAAGCTTTCTTT
cdr3_aa: CASSVTRPNTEAFF

clone_size: .
v_call: TRBV5-4
d_call: TRBD1
j_call: TRBJ2-6
cdr3_nt: TGTGCCAGCAGCTCCGGGACAGGCCGCTCTGGGGCCAACGTCCTGACTTTC
cdr3_aa: CASSSGTGRSGANVLTF

clone_size: .
v_call: TRBV5-6
d_call: TRBD1
j_call: TRBJ1-2
cdr3_nt: TGTGCCAGCAGCGGGACAGTGATGTATGGCTACACCTTC
cdr3_aa: CASSGTVMYGYTF

clone_size: .
v_call: TRBV27
d_call: TRBD1
j_call: TRBJ2-3
cdr3_nt: TGTGCCAGCAGGTTCAGGGGGCTGACAGATACGCAGTATTTT
cdr3_aa: CASRFRGLTDTQYF

clone_size: .
v_call: TRBV6-5
d_call: .
j_call: TRBJ1-5
cdr3_nt: TGTGCCAGCGGCACCAGGGGTAGGAATCAGCCCCAGCATTTT
cdr3_aa: CASGTRGRNQPQHF

clone_size: .
v_call: TRBV5-6
d_call: .
j_call: TRBJ1-2
cdr3_nt: TGTGCCAGCAGCTTGATGACAGGAGCCTCCTATGGCTACACCTTC
cdr3_aa: CASSLMTGASYGYTF

clone_size: once
v_call: TRBV2
d_call: TRBD1
j_call: TRBJ1-5
cdr3_nt: TGTGCCAGCAGTGAAACGACAGGGGCGGCACAGCCCCAGCATTTT
cdr3_aa: CASSETTGAAQPQHF

clone_size: .
v_call: TRBV7-9
d_call: TRBD2
j_call: TRBJ2-1
cdr3_nt: TGTGCCAGCATCGCCGGGGGGGGAGCCAATGAGCAGTTCTTC
cdr3_aa: CASIAGGGANEQFF

clone_size: .
v_call: TRBV30
d_call: TRBD2
j_call: TRBJ2-3
cdr3_nt: TGTGCCTGGACTAGCGGTTATTCAGATACGCAGTATTTT
cdr3_aa: CAWTSGYSDTQYF

clone_size: .
v_call: TRBV5-1
d_call: TRBD1
j_call: TRBJ1-1
cdr3_nt: TGCGCCAGCAGCTTGTACGGGACAGGGGTGAACACTGAAGCTTTCTTT
cdr3_aa: CASSLYGTGVNTEAFF